This TCR beta chain is from a study of cytomegalovirus exposure and HLA in healthy donors. This clone was picked up a small number of times. The antigen remains undetermined. The CDR3 is made up of 14 amino acids. V lost 4 bases and J lost 2; bases outside the gene matches: 4. The germline V gene has CDR1 SNHLY and CDR2 FYNNEI. Notes on the study in general: TCR beta chains numbering under 200 were designated cytomegalovirus-associated. HLA alleles were associated with 16,000 or so TCR beta sequences in a later analysis at 0.05 false discovery rate. Compared with the roughly 700-donor mean, an Asian-associated ancestry cluster reportedly had fewer N-insertions, according to a later analysis.

The PCR employed 60 Vbeta primers together with 13 Jbeta primers. This table comes from immunoSEQ multiplex PCR, and its TCRdb copy is limited to in-frame clones, with some not included. The sample lists some 120,000 clones, roughly 9% seen once, with 5.5% to 7.5% in the top ten. This chain joins TRBV2 and TRBJ1-1; the match to TRBD1 covers 7 bases. The sequenced material came from PBMCs. This receptor was obtained from a woman aged 40 to 50 in good health and CMV-seropositive. The CDR3 here is CASSVRQGNTEAFF. For the CDR3, the DNA is TGTGCCAGCAGTGTCCGACAGGGAAACACTGAAGCTTTCTTT. Full variable domain (missing parts from reference TRBV2 and TRBJ1-1): EPEVTQTPSHQVTQMGQEVILRCVPISNHLYFYWYRQILGQKVEFLVSFYNNEISEKSEIFDDQFSVERPDGSNFTLKIRSTKLEDSAMYFCASSVRQGNTEAFFGQGTRLTVV.